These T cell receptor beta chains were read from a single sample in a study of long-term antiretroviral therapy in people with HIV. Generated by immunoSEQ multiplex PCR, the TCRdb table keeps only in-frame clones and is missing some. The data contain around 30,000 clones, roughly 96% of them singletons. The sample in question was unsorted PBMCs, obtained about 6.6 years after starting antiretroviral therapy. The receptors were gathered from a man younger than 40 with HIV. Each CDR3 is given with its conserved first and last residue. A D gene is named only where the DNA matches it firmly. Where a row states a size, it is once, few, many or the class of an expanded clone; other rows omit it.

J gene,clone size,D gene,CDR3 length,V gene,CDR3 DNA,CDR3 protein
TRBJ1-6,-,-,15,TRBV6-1,TGTGCCAGCAGTGATCTGGGTGGGTATAATTCACCCCTCCACTTT,CASSDLGGYNSPLHF
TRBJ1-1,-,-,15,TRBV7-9,TGTGCCAGCAGCTTCCGGGGAGTCAGTAACACTGAAGCTTTCTTT,CASSFRGVSNTEAFF
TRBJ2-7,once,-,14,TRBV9,TGTGCCAGCAGCGTAGGTGGGACTGTCAAGGAGCAGTACTTC,CASSVGGTVKEQYF
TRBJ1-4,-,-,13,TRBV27,TGTGCCAGCAGTTTATCACGGGCTGAAAAACTGTTTTTT,CASSLSRAEKLFF
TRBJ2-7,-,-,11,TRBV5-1,TGCGCCAGCAGCTTGGGCTACGAGCAGTACTTC,CASSLGYEQYF
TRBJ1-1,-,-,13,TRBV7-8,TGTGCCAGCAGCTCGGACAAGAACACTGAAGCTTTCTTT,CASSSDKNTEAFF
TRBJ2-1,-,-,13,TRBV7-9,TGTGCCAGCAGCCCCCCATCGGCGAATGAGCAGTTCTTC,CASSPPSANEQFF
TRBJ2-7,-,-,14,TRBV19,TGTGCCAGTAGTATGCGGCAGGGGACTTACGAGCAGTACTTC,CASSMRQGTYEQYF
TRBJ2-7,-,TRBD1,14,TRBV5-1,TGCGCCAGCAAGGTGGGGCAGGGGGTCTACGAGCAGTACTTC,CASKVGQGVYEQYF
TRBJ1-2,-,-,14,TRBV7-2,TGTGCCAGCTTAGTGGGGGGGGAGGGCGATGGCTACACCTTC,CASLVGGEGDGYTF
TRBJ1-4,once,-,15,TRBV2,TGTGCCAGCAGTGAGGGTGGGGGCGCGGGTGAAAAACTGTTTTTT,CASSEGGGAGEKLFF
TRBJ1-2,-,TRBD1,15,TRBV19,TGTGCCAGTAGTATCTTGACAGGGTTGCTCTATGGCTACACCTTC,CASSILTGLLYGYTF
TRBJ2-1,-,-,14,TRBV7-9,TGTGCCAGCAGCTTAGTGGAGGGAAACAATGAGCAGTTCTTC,CASSLVEGNNEQFF
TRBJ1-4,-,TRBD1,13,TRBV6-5,TGTGCCAGCAGGATAGGGGGCAATGAAAAACTGTTTTTT,CASRIGGNEKLFF
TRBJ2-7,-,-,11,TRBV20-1,TGCAGTGCTAGAGATCCCCCCGAGCAGTACTTC,CSARDPPEQYF
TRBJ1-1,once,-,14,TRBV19,TGTGCCAGTAGTTTCAGGGTTTCGAACACTGAAGCTTTCTTT,CASSFRVSNTEAFF
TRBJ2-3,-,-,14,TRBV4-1,TGCGCCAGCAGCCCGTTAGAGGGCACAGATACGCAGTATTTT,CASSPLEGTDTQYF
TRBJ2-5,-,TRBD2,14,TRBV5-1,TGCGCCAGCAGAGGACTAGCGGAAGAAGAGACCCAGTACTTC,CASRGLAEEETQYF
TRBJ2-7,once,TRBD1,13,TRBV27,TGTGCCAGCAGTCCTGGGACAGCATACGAGCAGTACTTC,CASSPGTAYEQYF
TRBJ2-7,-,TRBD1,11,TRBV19,TGTGCCAGCGGACAGGTCTACGAGCAGTACTTC,CASGQVYEQYF
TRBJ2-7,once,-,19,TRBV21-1,-,CASSKPGVGSGIRIYEQYF
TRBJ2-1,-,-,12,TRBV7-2,TGTGCCAGCGAGGACGTCGGGGTTAGTATGTTCTTC,CASEDVGVSMFF
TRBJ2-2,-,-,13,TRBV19,TGTGCCAGTAGTATAGAATGGGGGGGGGAGCTGTTTTTT,CASSIEWGGELFF
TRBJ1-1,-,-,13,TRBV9,TGTGCCAGCAGCGACGGGGCGAACACTGAAGCTTTCTTT,CASSDGANTEAFF
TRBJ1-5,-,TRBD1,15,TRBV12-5,TGTGCTAGTGGTTTGGTCACAGGGGGGGATCAGCCCCAGCATTTT,CASGLVTGGDQPQHF
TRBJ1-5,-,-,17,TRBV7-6,TGTGCCAGCACCGCGGGGGGGCGAGCCTTGAGCAATCAGCCCCAGCATTTT,CASTAGGRALSNQPQHF
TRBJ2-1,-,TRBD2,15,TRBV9,TGTGCCAGCAGCGTAGATAGCGGGAGAGGAAATGAGCAGTTCTTC,CASSVDSGRGNEQFF
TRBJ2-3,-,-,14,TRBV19,TGTGCCAGCTCCCGAGGTTTACACACAGATACGCAGTATTTT,CASSRGLHTDTQYF
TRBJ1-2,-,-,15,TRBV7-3,TGTGCCAGCAGCCGCACCCGGACGGATCTGGATGGCTACACCTTC,CASSRTRTDLDGYTF
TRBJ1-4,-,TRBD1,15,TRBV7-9,TGTGCCAGCAGCTTACCGACAGGGAGGGGTGAAAAACTGTTTTTT,CASSLPTGRGEKLFF
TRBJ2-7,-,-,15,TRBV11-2,TGTGCCAGCAGCTTAGATAGGGCCCCCAGGGAGGTGCAGTACTTC,CASSLDRAPREVQYF
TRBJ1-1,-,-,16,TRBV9,TGTGCCAGCAGCGTGGGCACAATGGGGATGAACACTGAAGCTTTCTTT,CASSVGTMGMNTEAFF
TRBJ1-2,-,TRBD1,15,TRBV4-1,TGCGCCAGCAGCCACCTCGGACAGGGAAACTATGGCTACACCTTC,CASSHLGQGNYGYTF
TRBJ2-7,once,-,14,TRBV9,TGTGCCAGCAGCGTGGCAGTTAAAGGGGACGAGCAGTACTTC,CASSVAVKGDEQYF
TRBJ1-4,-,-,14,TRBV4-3,TGCGCCAGCAGCCAAGATGGGAGGAGTGAAAAACTGTTTTTT,CASSQDGRSEKLFF
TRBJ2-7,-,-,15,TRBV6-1,TGTGCCAGCAGTGAATACCGGGGGACAGATGGCGAGCAGTACTTC,CASSEYRGTDGEQYF
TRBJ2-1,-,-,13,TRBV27,TGTGCCAGCAGAAGACTAGGGGACAATGAGCAGTTCTTC,CASRRLGDNEQFF
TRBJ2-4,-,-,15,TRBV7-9,TGTGCCAGCAGCTTAGCGGGCGGAAGCGGAGACATTCAGTACTTC,CASSLAGGSGDIQYF